What follows is one TCR beta chain and its context. This CDR3 has 12 residues. V lost 6 bases to trimming and J lost 7 bases, with 12 bases between them. The germline V gene has CDR1 SQVTM and CDR2 ANQGSEA. Only in-frame clones appear in the TCRdb table, and some are missing; sequencing was by immunoSEQ multiplex PCR. The sample carries more than 100,000 clones, around 90% recorded once. This entry is derived from a study of control samples from healthy donors and cancer patients. This sequence was found in a man aged 18 to 30 in good health. The chain links TRBV29-1 to TRBJ2-2, with a possible D match to TRBD1 (6 bases). Material: blood. CDR3 loop: CSVTLGGGELFF. The CDR3 region has the DNA TGCAGCGTCACGTTAGGGGGCGGGGAGCTGTTTTTT.